This T cell receptor beta chain comes out of a study of blood T cell repertoires in COVID-19. Adults between roughly 18 and 89 years of age took part from 24 US areas. Grouping used clinical history reported by participants in a survey and questionnaire. CDR3 length: 16 residues. V shed 5 bases, J shed 4 bases, and the junction held 12 bases outside the gene matches. Germline assignment: CDR1 MDHEN and CDR2 SYDVKM. Authors' processing steps: Reference gene primer amplification gave estimated nucleated cell counts. Repertoires were generated with immunoSEQ multiplex PCR, while TCRdb's copy carries only in-frame clones and drops some. The V and J calls and clone size were taken over from that table, and D and trimming were inferred from the DNA. In the table there are around 150,000 clones, around four fifths of which are singletons.

The V gene is TRBV28, the J gene TRBJ1-2; 8 nucleotides align to TRBD1. Specimen: PBMCs or T cells enriched from blood (not recorded which). The sequence was obtained from a man aged 65-85 years who had been exposed to COVID-19. The CDR3 sequence is CASSPHLTGVGYGYTF. The CDR3 bases are TGTGCCAGCAGTCCACATCTGACAGGGGTTGGCTATGGCTACACCTTC.